This entry lists 16 T cell receptor beta chains sequenced from one sample in a study of blood T cell repertoires in COVID-19. Using immunoSEQ multiplex PCR, the repertoire was profiled, and TCRdb retains in-frame clones only, with some absent. Of around 300,000 clones detected, around 90% appear once; the ten largest clones hold 4% to 5.5%. Sequencing was performed on PBMCs or T cells enriched from blood (not recorded which). The source of these receptors is a woman in her late teens or twenties with acute COVID-19.

CDR3 sequence (DNA): TGTGCCAGCAGCCCAGCGGGGTACGGAAGTCAGCCCCAGCATTTT. It yields the protein CASSPAGYGSQPQHF. This chain uses TRBV13 with TRBJ1-5; D is ambiguous. Trimming pared 5 bases from V and 6 bases from J, leaving 17 bases between. CDR3 length: 15 residues. Germline V lookup: CDR1 PRHDT, CDR2 FYEKMQ (reference sequence).

This clone was counted a few times. This sequence joins TRBV7-9 and TRBJ1-2; TRBD1 matches at 7 bases. J was trimmed by 2 bases and V by 5 bases; bases with no gene match: 5. Germline V gene lookup returns CDR1 SEHNR and CDR2 FQNEAQ (reference sequence). The CDR3 has 14 amino acids. The CDR3 DNA reads as TGTGCCAGCAGCCGCGGACAGGCGAACTATGGCTACACCTTC. Protein product: CASSRGQANYGYTF.

The chain joins TRBV28 to TRBJ1-4; 7 bases line up with TRBD1. The junction had 11 bases not matched to a gene; V was cut back by 3 bases and J by 7 bases. The length of the CDR3 is 16 residues. The germline CDR1 and CDR2 sequences are MDHEN and SYDVKM. The CDR3 nucleotides are TGTGCCAGCAGTTTGGAAGGACAGGCTTTGAGTGAAAAACTGTTTTTT. Protein product: CASSLEGQALSEKLFF.

V gene TRBV18 combines with J gene TRBJ1-1; a possible D gene is TRBD1 (5 bases). Looked up from germline, CDR1 is KGHSH and CDR2 is LQKENI. The V end was cut by 2 bases, the J end by 6 bases, with 10 bases between. The length of the CDR3 is 13 residues. The CDR3 spells CASSPADRSEAFF. CDR3 DNA: TGTGCCAGCTCACCAGCTGACAGATCTGAAGCTTTCTTT.

This rearrangement joins TRBV7-9 to TRBJ1-3; D gene unclear. The length of the CDR3 is 13 residues. CDR1 SEHNR and CDR2 FQNEAQ come from the germline V gene (reference sequence). V lost 5 bases and J lost 7, with 12 bases in between. This chain's CDR3 is CASSGLKRNTIYF. DNA of the CDR3: TGTGCCAGCAGCGGACTCAAACGGAACACCATATATTTT.

This chain connects TRBV7-2 to TRBJ2-7; maybe TRBD1 (5 bases). The CDR3 spans 14 residues. V was clipped by 0 bases and J by 3 bases, with 9 bases between them. CDR1 and CDR2 (germline): SGHTA, FQGNSA. In DNA form, the CDR3 reads TGTGCCAGCAGCTTAGCCAGGGATTTCTACGAGCAGTACTTC. Its protein product is CASSLARDFYEQYF.

This chain uses TRBV28 with TRBJ2-4; weak D call: TRBD1 (6 bases). Germline V lookup: CDR1 MDHEN, CDR2 SYDVKM. The V and J ends lost 6 bases and 9 bases respectively, with 12 bases between them. The CDR3 is 12 residues long. CDR3 in amino acids: CASSLQTGIQYF. CDR3 sequence (DNA): TGTGCCAGCAGCTTGCAGACAGGCATTCAGTACTTC.

This chain links TRBV9 with TRBJ2-1, with 7 positions matching TRBD1. Germline assignment: CDR1 SGDLS and CDR2 YYNGEE. This CDR3 is 16 amino acids long. V lost 5 bases, J lost 3 bases, and 11 bases stayed unmatched. The CDR3 DNA follows: TGTGCCAGCAGTGATAAGACAGGGACCCTCTACAATGAGCAGTTCTTC. Translating it yields CASSDKTGTLYNEQFF.

V usage is TRBV5-8 and J usage is TRBJ2-1, with D maybe TRBD2 (7 bases). In germline, CDR1 is SGHTS, CDR2 YDEGEE. With 4 bases removed from V and 8 bases from J, the gap between germline ends came to 25 bases. The CDR3 loop spans 17 amino acids. CDR3 protein: CASSKKWGGRPADEQFF. CDR3 in DNA: TGTGCCAGCAGCAAAAAGTGGGGGGGCCGCCCCGCGGATGAGCAGTTCTTC.

On this clone: The sample contains more than one DNA sequence encoding this CDR3. CDR3 loop: CASSLVAGDTEAFF. The CDR3 nucleotides read TGCGCCAGCAGCTTGGTCGCGGGGGACACTGAAGCTTTCTTT. The V gene is TRBV5-1, the J gene TRBJ1-1; tentative D call: TRBD1 (5 bases). The CDR3 runs 14 residues. Germline lookup yields CDR1 SGHRS and CDR2 YFSETQ. V was pared by 0 bases and J by 3 bases, with 9 bases between.

This clone was counted a single time. The gene calls are TRBV13 and TRBJ2-2; no clear D. There are 13 residues in the CDR3. The V and J ends lost 1 base and 7 bases respectively, with 7 bases between them. Germline V gene sequence: CDR1 PRHDT, CDR2 FYEKMQ (reference sequence). This chain's CDR3 is CASSLVRGGELFF. The CDR3 nucleotides read TGTGCCAGCAGCTTAGTTCGCGGCGGGGAGCTGTTTTTT. Full variable domain (rest looked up from reference TRBV13 and TRBJ2-2): AAGVIQSPRHLIKEKRETATLKCYPIPRHDTVYWYQQGPGQDPQFLISFYEKMQSDKGSIPDRFSAQQFSDYHSELNMSSLELGDSALYFCASSLVRGGELFFGEGSRLTVL.

The chain links TRBV9 to TRBJ2-6, with 7 bases that match TRBD1. Germline V gene sequence: CDR1 SGDLS, CDR2 YYNGEE. V was clipped by 6 bases and J by 0 bases; unmatched bases: 12. This CDR3 spans 18 amino acids. CDR3 region: CASTDRQGHHSGANVLTF. The DNA for the CDR3 is TGTGCCAGCACCGACCGACAGGGCCACCACTCTGGGGCCAACGTCCTGACTTTC.

This chain connects TRBV2 to TRBJ1-5, with 7 positions matching TRBD1. The CDR3 runs to 14 residues. Trimming cost V 4 bases and J 1 base; bases outside gene matches: 1. Germline lookup yields CDR1 SNHLY and CDR2 FYNNEI. The CDR3 reads CASSGQGSNQPQHF. In DNA, the CDR3 is TGTGCCAGCAGTGGACAGGGAAGCAATCAGCCCCAGCATTTT.

The V gene is TRBV7-8, the J gene TRBJ1-2; weak D call: TRBD1 (6 bases). The V and J ends lost 5 bases and 2 bases respectively, with 12 bases between them. Germline V gives CDR1 SGHVS, CDR2 FQNEAQ. The CDR3 extends over 14 amino acids. CDR3 in amino acids: CASSHRVSNYGYTF. The CDR3 DNA reads as TGTGCCAGCAGCCACAGGGTGAGCAACTATGGCTACACCTTC.

The rearrangement uses TRBV20-1 and TRBJ1-1, with TRBD1 as a possible D gene (5 bases). The germline gives CDR1 DFQATT, CDR2 SNEGSKA (reference sequence). Trimming pared 3 bases from V and 4 bases from J, leaving 21 bases between. CDR3 length: 16 residues. Here the CDR3 reads CSASGRERQGGTEAFF. The CDR3 DNA reads as TGCAGTGCTAGTGGGAGGGAACGGCAGGGTGGCACTGAAGCTTTCTTT.

This chain's CDR3 is CASSYSGGTAKNIQYF. CDR3 bases: TGTGCCAGCAGTTACTCCGGCGGGACGGCCAAAAACATTCAGTACTTC. The genes are TRBV6-5 and TRBJ2-4, with D perhaps matching TRBD2 (6 bases). Germline CDR1 is MNHEY and CDR2 is SVGAGI. V lost 0 bases and J 1 base, leaving 10 bases between the germline ends. The CDR3 covers 16 residues.